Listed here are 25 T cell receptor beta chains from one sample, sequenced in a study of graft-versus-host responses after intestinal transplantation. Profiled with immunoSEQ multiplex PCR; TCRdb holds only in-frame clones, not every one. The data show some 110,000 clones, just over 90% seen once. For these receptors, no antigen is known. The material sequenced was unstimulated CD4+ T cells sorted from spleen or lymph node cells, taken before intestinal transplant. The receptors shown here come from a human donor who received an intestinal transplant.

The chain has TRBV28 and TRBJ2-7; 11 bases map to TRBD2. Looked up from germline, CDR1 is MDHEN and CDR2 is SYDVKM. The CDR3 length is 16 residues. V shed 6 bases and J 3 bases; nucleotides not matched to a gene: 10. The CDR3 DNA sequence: TGTGCCAGCAGGCGGTTGACTAGCGGGACACGCTACGAGCAGTACTTC. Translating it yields CASRRLTSGTRYEQYF.

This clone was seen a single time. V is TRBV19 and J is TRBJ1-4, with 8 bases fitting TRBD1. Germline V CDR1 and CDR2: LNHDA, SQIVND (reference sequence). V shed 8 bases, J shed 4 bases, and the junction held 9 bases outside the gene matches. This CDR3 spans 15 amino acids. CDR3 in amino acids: CASRDPGQVNEKLFF. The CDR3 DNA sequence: TGTGCCAGTCGAGACCCGGGACAGGTTAATGAAAAACTGTTTTTT.

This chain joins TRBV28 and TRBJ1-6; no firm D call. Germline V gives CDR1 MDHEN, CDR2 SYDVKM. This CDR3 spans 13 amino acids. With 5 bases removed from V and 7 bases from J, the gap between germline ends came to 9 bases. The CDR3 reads CASSPPANSPLHF. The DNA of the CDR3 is TGTGCCAGCAGTCCCCCAGCGAATTCACCCCTCCACTTT.

This chain's CDR3 is CASSRAGYEQYF. As DNA, the CDR3 is TGTGCCAGCAGTCGAGCGGGGTACGAGCAGTACTTC. The chain recombines TRBV27 with TRBJ2-7, with 7 positions matching TRBD2. The junction had 2 bases not matched to a gene; V was cut back by 5 bases and J by 4 bases. The germline gives CDR1 MNHEY, CDR2 SMNVEV (reference sequence). This CDR3 has 12 residues.

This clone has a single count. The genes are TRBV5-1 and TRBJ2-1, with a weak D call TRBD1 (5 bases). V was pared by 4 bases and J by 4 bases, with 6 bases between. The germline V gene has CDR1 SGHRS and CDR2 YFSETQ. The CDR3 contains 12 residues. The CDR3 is CASSQGYNEQFF. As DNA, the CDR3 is TGCGCCAGCAGCCAGGGATACAATGAGCAGTTCTTC.

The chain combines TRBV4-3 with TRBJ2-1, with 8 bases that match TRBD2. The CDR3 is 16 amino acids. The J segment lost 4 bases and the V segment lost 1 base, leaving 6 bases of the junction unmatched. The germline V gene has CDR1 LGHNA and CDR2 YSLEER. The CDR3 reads CASSQVPAGDYNEQFF. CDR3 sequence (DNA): TGCGCCAGCAGCCAAGTTCCAGCGGGGGATTACAATGAGCAGTTCTTC.

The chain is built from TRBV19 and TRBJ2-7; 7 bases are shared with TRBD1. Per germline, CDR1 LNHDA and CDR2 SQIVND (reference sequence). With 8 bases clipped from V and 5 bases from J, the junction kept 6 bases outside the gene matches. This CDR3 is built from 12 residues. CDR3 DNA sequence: TGTGCCAGTGGTGACAGGGACCACGAGCAGTACTTC. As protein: CASGDRDHEQYF.

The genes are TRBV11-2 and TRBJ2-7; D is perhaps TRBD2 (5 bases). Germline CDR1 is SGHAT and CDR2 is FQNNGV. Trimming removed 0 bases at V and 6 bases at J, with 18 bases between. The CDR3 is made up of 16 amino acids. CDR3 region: CASSLDSRTPGSEQYF. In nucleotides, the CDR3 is TGTGCCAGCAGCTTAGATAGTCGGACTCCTGGAAGCGAGCAGTACTTC.

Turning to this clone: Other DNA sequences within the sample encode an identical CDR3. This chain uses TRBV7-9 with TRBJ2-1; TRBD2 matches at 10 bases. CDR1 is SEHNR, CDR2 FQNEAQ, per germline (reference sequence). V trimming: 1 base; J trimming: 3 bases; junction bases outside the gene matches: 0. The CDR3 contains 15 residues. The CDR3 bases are TGTGCCAGCAGCTTAGGGACTAGCGGCTACAATGAGCAGTTCTTC. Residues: CASSLGTSGYNEQFF.

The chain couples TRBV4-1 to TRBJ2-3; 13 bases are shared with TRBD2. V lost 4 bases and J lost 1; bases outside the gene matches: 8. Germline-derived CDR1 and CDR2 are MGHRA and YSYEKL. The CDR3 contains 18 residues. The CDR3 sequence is CASSPGTSGNLGTDTQYF. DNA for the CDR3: TGCGCCAGCAGCCCCGGGACTAGCGGGAATCTTGGCACAGATACGCAGTATTTT.

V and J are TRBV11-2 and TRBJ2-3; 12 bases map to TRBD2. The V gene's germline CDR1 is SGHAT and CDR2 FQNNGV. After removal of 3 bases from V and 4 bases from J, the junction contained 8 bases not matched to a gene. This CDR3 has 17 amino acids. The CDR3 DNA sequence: TGTGCCAGCAGCTTTGACCTACTAGCGGGAGGTCCAGATACGCAGTATTTT. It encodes CASSFDLLAGGPDTQYF. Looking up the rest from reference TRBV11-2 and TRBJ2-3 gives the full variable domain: EAGVAQSPRYKIIEKRQSVAFWCNPISGHATLYWYQQILGQGPKLLIQFQNNGVVDDSQLPKDRFSAERLKGVDSTLKIQPAKLEDSAVYLCASSFDLLAGGPDTQYFGPGTRLTVL.

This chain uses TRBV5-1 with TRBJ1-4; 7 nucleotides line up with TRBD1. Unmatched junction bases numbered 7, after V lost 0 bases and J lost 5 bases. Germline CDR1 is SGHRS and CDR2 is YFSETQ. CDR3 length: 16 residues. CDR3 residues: CASSLGPGQPNEKLFF. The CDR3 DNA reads TGCGCCAGCAGCTTGGGTCCGGGACAGCCCAATGAAAAACTGTTTTTT.

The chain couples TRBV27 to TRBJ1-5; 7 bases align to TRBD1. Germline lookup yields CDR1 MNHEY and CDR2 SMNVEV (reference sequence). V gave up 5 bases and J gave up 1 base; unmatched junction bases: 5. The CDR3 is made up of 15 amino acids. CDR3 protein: CASSIDRVSNQPQHF. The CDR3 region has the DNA TGTGCCAGCAGTATAGACAGGGTAAGCAATCAGCCCCAGCATTTT.

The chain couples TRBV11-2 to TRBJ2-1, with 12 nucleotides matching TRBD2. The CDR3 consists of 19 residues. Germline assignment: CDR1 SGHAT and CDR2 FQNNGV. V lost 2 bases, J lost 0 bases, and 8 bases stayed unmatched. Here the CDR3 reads CASSLPRLAGASSYNEQFF. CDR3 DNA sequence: TGTGCCAGCAGCTTACCGAGACTAGCGGGAGCCAGCTCCTACAATGAGCAGTTCTTC.

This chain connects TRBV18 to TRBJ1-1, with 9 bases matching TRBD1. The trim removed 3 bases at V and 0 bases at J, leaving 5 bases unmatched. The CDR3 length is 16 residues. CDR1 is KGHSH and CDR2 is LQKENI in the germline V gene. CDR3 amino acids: CASSPMTGGMNTEAFF. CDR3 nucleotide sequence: TGTGCCAGCTCACCGATGACAGGGGGAATGAACACTGAAGCTTTCTTT.

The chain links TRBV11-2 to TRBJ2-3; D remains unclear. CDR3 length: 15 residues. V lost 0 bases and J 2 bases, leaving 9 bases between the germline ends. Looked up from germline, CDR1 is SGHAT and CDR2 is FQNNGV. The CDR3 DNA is TGTGCCAGCAGCTTAGATGGTCTGGCCACAGATACGCAGTATTTT. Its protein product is CASSLDGLATDTQYF.

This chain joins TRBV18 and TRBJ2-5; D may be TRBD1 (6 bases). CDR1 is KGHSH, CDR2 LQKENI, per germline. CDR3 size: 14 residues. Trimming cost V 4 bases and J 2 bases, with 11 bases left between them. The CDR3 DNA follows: TGTGCCAGCTCACAAAGACAGGCACAAGAGACCCAGTACTTC. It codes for CASSQRQAQETQYF.

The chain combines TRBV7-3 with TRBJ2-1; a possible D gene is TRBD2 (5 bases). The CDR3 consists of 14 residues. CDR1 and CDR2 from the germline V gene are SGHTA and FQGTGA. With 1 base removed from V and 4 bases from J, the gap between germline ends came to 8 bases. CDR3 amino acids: CASSLMGEYNEQFF. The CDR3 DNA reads TGTGCCAGCAGCTTAATGGGAGAGTACAATGAGCAGTTCTTC. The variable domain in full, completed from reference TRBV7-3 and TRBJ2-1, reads GAGVSQTPSNKVTEKGKYVELRCDPISGHTALYWYRQSLGQGPEFLIYFQGTGAADDSGLPNDRFFAVRPEGSVSTLKIQRTERGDSAVYLCASSLMGEYNEQFFGPGTRLTVL.

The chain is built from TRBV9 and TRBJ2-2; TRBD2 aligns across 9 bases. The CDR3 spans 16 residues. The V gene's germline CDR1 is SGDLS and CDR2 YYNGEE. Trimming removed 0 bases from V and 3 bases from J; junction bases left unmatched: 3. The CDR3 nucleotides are TGTGCCAGCAGCGTAGCGGGCGGGAGGGACACCGGGGAGCTGTTTTTT. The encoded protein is CASSVAGGRDTGELFF.

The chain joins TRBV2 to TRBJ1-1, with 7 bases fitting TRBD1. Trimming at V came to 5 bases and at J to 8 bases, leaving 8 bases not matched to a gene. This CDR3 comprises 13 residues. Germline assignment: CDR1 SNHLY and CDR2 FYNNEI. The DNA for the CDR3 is TGTGCCAGCAGTCCCAGGGACAGCTCCGAAGCTTTCTTT. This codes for CASSPRDSSEAFF. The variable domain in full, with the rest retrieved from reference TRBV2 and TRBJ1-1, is EPEVTQTPSHQVTQMGQEVILRCVPISNHLYFYWYRQILGQKVEFLVSFYNNEISEKSEIFDDQFSVERPDGSNFTLKIRSTKLEDSAMYFCASSPRDSSEAFFGQGTRLTVV.

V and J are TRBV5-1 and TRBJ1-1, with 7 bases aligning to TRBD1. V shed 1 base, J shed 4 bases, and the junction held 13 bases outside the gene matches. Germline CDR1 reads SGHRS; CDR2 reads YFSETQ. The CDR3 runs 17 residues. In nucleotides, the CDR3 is TGCGCCAGCAGCTTGCCCGGGACAGCCCCCGGGGGCACTGAAGCTTTCTTT. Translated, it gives CASSLPGTAPGGTEAFF.

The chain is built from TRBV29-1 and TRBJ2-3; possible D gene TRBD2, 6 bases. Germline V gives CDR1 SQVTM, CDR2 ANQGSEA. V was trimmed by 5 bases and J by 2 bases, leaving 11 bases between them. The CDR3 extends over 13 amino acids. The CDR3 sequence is CSVSGGDTDTQYF. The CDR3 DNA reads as TGCAGCGTTTCTGGAGGGGACACAGATACGCAGTATTTT.

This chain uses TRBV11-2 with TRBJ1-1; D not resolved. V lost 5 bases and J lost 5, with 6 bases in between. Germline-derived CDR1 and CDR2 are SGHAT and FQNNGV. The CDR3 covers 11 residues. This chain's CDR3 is CASSGRTEAFF. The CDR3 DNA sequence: TGTGCCAGCAGCGGGCGAACTGAAGCTTTCTTT.

This CDR3 reads CASSTRSRSYNEQFF. CDR3 DNA sequence: TGTGCCAGCAGTACGAGAAGTCGGTCCTACAATGAGCAGTTCTTC. V and J are TRBV6-1 and TRBJ2-1; unclear D gene. Trimming pared 5 bases from V and 1 base from J, leaving 12 bases between. The CDR3 has 15 amino acids. Germline CDR1 is MNHNS and CDR2 is SASEGT.

CDR3 amino acids: CASSEGQRQGSNSPLHF. CDR3 in DNA: TGTGCCAGCAGTGAAGGCCAACGACAGGGATCTAATTCACCCCTCCACTTT. This rearrangement joins TRBV6-1 to TRBJ1-6; 7 bases agree with TRBD1. The CDR3 loop spans 17 amino acids. With 1 base clipped from V and 6 bases from J, the junction kept 9 bases outside the gene matches. CDR1 is MNHNS, CDR2 SASEGT, per germline.